This TCR beta chain was retrieved from a study of cytomegalovirus exposure and HLA in healthy donors. Study-level findings and limits: It was found in a later analysis that first-cohort TCR clusters tended to co-occur in the 100 to 150 validation repertoires. Rare sequences made up most TCRs, while some public TCRs were found in many donors. The study designated fewer than 200 TCR beta chains cytomegalovirus-associated. Per published reports, the classifier diagnosed cytomegalovirus status with high specificity and sensitivity.

V lost 3 bases and J lost 8, with 10 bases in between. This CDR3 is built from 12 residues. Germline assignment: CDR1 SNHLY and CDR2 FYNNEI. There are a few counts of this clone. The antigen is undetermined. The sample contains more than one DNA sequence encoding this CDR3. Sequenced by immunoSEQ multiplex PCR; TCRdb stores in-frame clones only, minus some. The table lists about 130,000 clones, roughly 90% of them singletons, with approximately 2% in the top ten. The V gene is TRBV2, the J gene TRBJ1-2; maybe TRBD1 (5 bases). The source is a woman aged 18-29 years in good health and CMV-seronegative. The sample taken for sequencing was PBMCs. As DNA, the CDR3 is TGTGCCAGCAGTGAGGGGCAGGGCGGCTACACCTTC. Its translation is CASSEGQGGYTF.